Following are 15 T cell receptor beta chains from one sample sequenced in a study of cytomegalovirus exposure and HLA in healthy donors. PCR was performed using 60 Vbeta and 13 Jbeta primers. Sequencing used immunoSEQ multiplex PCR; TCRdb keeps in-frame clones, though not all of them. The table lists 150,000 to 200,000 clones, roughly 80% of them singletons. The sample was PBMCs. Receptors originate from a man between 18 and 29 years old in good health and CMV-seropositive.

The J gene is TRBJ2-2, the V gene TRBV6-5; TRBD1 matches at 9 bases. V shed 7 bases and J 5 bases; nucleotides not matched to a gene: 8. Looked up from germline, CDR1 is MNHEY and CDR2 is SVGAGI. The CDR3 spans 15 residues. The CDR3 region is CASTPGQGGTGELFF. The CDR3 region has the DNA TGTGCCAGCACCCCGGGACAGGGCGGAACCGGGGAGCTGTTTTTT.

In DNA form, the CDR3 reads TGTGCCAGCAGCCACCTAACAGGGGTCGGCTCCTACGAGCAGTACTTC. This translates into CASSHLTGVGSYEQYF. The chain recombines TRBV14 with TRBJ2-7; 7 positions agree with TRBD1. This CDR3 spans 16 amino acids. V shed 3 bases, J shed 0 bases, and the junction held 8 bases outside the gene matches. Germline lookup yields CDR1 SGHDN and CDR2 FVKESK.

The chain is built from TRBV27 and TRBJ2-1; 7 bases fit TRBD1. Germline V gene sequence: CDR1 MNHEY, CDR2 SMNVEV (reference sequence). Trimming removed 3 bases from V and 4 bases from J; junction bases left unmatched: 6. The CDR3 loop spans 15 amino acids. The CDR3 DNA reads as TGTGCCAGCAGTTTGGAGACAGGGACATACAATGAGCAGTTCTTC. Its protein is CASSLETGTYNEQFF.

This clone was seen a handful of times. V is TRBV7-9 and J is TRBJ1-3; D gene uncertain. Germline-derived CDR1 and CDR2 are SEHNR and FQNEAQ (reference sequence). This CDR3 has 17 amino acids. V lost 5 bases and J lost 7, with 24 bases in between. The chain's CDR3 is CASSTSDGESSGNTIYF. In DNA form, the CDR3 reads TGTGCCAGCAGCACCTCGGACGGGGAGAGCAGCGGGAACACCATATATTTT. Full variable domain (rest looked up from reference TRBV7-9 and TRBJ1-3): DTGVSQNPRHKITKRGQNVTFRCDPISEHNRLYWYRQTLGQGPEFLTYFQNEAQLEKSRLLSDRFSAERPKGSFSTLEIQRTEQGDSAMYLCASSTSDGESSGNTIYFGEGSWLTVV.

V usage is TRBV18 and J usage is TRBJ1-3; maybe TRBD1 (5 bases). The CDR3 extends over 13 amino acids. V was trimmed by 6 bases and J by 1 base, leaving 7 bases between them. Germline lookup yields CDR1 KGHSH and CDR2 LQKENI. CDR3 sequence (DNA): TGTGCCAGCTCGGGGACTTCTGGAAACACCATATATTTT. Protein sequence: CASSGTSGNTIYF.

The rearrangement uses TRBV10-3 and TRBJ2-7; D not certain. The CDR3 sequence is 13 residues long. Trimming shortened V by 2 bases and J by 3 bases, and 8 bases separated the two germline ends. The germline V gene encodes CDR1 ENHRY and CDR2 SYGVKD. CDR3 protein: CAISEVTFYEQYF. In nucleotides, the CDR3 is TGTGCCATCAGTGAGGTAACATTCTACGAGCAGTACTTC.

The chain recombines TRBV27 with TRBJ1-1; the D gene is possibly TRBD1 (6 bases). The CDR3 is 14 residues long. Germline CDR1 MNHEY, CDR2 SMNVEV (reference sequence). Trimming cost V 6 bases and J 5 bases, with 16 bases left between them. The CDR3 region has the DNA TGTGCCAGCAGCATCGTGGGGGCAGGGACTGAAGCTTTCTTT. Protein product: CASSIVGAGTEAFF.

The rearrangement joins TRBV29-1 to TRBJ1-1, with D tentatively TRBD1 (5 bases). Germline V CDR1 and CDR2: SQVTM, ANQGSEA. The CDR3 is 13 residues long. V was trimmed by 5 bases and J by 3 bases, leaving 13 bases between them. The CDR3 loop reads CSVSAGPYTEAFF. DNA of the CDR3: TGCAGCGTTTCGGCAGGGCCATACACTGAAGCTTTCTTT.

This chain uses TRBV29-1 with TRBJ2-7, with D possibly matching TRBD2 (6 bases). The germline gives CDR1 SQVTM, CDR2 ANQGSEA. The CDR3 is 13 amino acids. Trimming stripped 7 bases from V and 4 bases from J, with 17 bases between. This CDR3 is CSARVGGTYEQYF. Here the CDR3 DNA reads TGCAGCGCCCGGGTGGGCGGGACGTACGAGCAGTACTTC.

This chain uses TRBV27 with TRBJ2-7; 15 nucleotides agree with TRBD2. The ends lost 5 bases at V and 0 bases at J; junction bases unmatched: 8. Germline-derived CDR1 and CDR2 are MNHEY and SMNVEV (reference sequence). The CDR3 runs 18 residues. CDR3 in amino acids: CASSPGLAGGLSSYEQYF. CDR3 DNA sequence: TGTGCCAGCAGTCCGGGACTAGCGGGAGGATTAAGCTCCTACGAGCAGTACTTC.

The chain couples TRBV11-2 to TRBJ1-1; no firm D call. The CDR3 covers 15 residues. CDR1 is SGHAT and CDR2 is FQNNGV in the germline V gene. Trimming took off 1 base at V and 3 bases at J, with 12 bases between the two ends. CDR3 amino acids: CASSLVGGGHTEAFF. The DNA of the CDR3 is TGTGCCAGCAGCTTAGTGGGTGGTGGGCACACTGAAGCTTTCTTT.

This clone showed up just once. The chain combines TRBV13 with TRBJ2-7, with TRBD2 matching over 7 bases. The CDR3 contains 14 residues. V lost 4 bases and J lost 0; bases outside the gene matches: 3. Germline V gene sequence: CDR1 PRHDT, CDR2 FYEKMQ (reference sequence). In DNA form, the CDR3 reads TGTGCCAGCAGCTCCGGGACTATCTCCTACGAGCAGTACTTC. Its protein is CASSSGTISYEQYF.

The genes are TRBV5-1 and TRBJ2-5; maybe TRBD1 (6 bases). V was cut by 0 bases and J by 2 bases, with 14 bases left in between. The V gene's germline CDR1 is SGHRS and CDR2 YFSETQ. The CDR3 totals 16 residues. In DNA, the CDR3 is TGCGCCAGCAGCTTGGGAGCAACAGGGTTACAAGAGACCCAGTACTTC. It translates to CASSLGATGLQETQYF.

This chain connects TRBV30 to TRBJ1-2; 10 bases are a match to TRBD1. This CDR3 region has 16 residues. Germline V gives CDR1 GTSNPN, CDR2 SVGIG (reference sequence). The J segment lost 4 bases and the V segment lost 5 bases, leaving 13 bases of the junction unmatched. The CDR3 protein is CAWLGPGGQGSYGYTF. The CDR3 coding sequence is TGTGCCTGGTTGGGCCCCGGGGGACAGGGGTCCTATGGCTACACCTTC.

The V and J genes are TRBV6-5 and TRBJ2-7; 8 nucleotides agree with TRBD1. CDR3 length: 15 amino acids. Losses at the gene ends were 4 bases for V and 9 bases for J; bases not matched to a gene: 14. Germline V gene sequence: CDR1 MNHEY, CDR2 SVGAGI. The CDR3 protein is CASSLPPGQGEGQYF. CDR3 DNA: TGTGCCAGCAGTTTACCTCCCGGACAGGGCGAGGGGCAGTACTTC.